These T cell receptor beta chains were read from a single sample in a study of blood T cells in healthy people across ages. TCRdb passed the 5' RACE reads through MiXCR, listing each CDR3 protein once. Of hundreds of thousands of distinct CDR3 sequences in the sample, approximately 25% were seen once. The same data also contributed to another study, on T cells of mothers and their children.

The sequencing input was blood. Receptor source: a boy aged 5-17 years in good health. Both conserved end residues are part of each CDR3. D genes are given only for firm matches. Size tells how often a clone was seen (once, few, many) or the class of an expanded clone, and some rows leave it out.

j_gene: TRBJ2-2; d_gene: TRBD1; v_gene: TRBV20-1; abundance: NA; CDR3aa: CSALFRDRGAGELFF; CDR3nt: TGCAGTGCTCTCTTCCGGGACAGGGGGGCCGGGGAGCTGTTTTTT
j_gene: TRBJ2-1; d_gene: TRBD2; v_gene: TRBV6-2/TRBV6-3; abundance: few; CDR3aa: CASSYSGLAGYNEQFF; CDR3nt: TGTGCCAGCAGTTACTCGGGCCTAGCGGGGTACAATGAGCAGTTCTTC
j_gene: TRBJ1-2; d_gene: NA; v_gene: TRBV6-2/TRBV6-3; abundance: NA; CDR3aa: CASSPVTIYGYTF; CDR3nt: TGTGCCAGCTCCCCCGTGACCATCTATGGCTACACCTTC
j_gene: TRBJ2-5; d_gene: TRBD2; v_gene: TRBV27; abundance: NA; CDR3aa: CASRTGTSGETQYF; CDR3nt: TGTGCCAGCAGGACGGGGACTAGCGGGGAGACCCAGTACTTC
j_gene: TRBJ1-5; d_gene: NA; v_gene: TRBV12-3/TRBV12-4; abundance: few; CDR3aa: CASSLSPWGNQPQHF; CDR3nt: TGTGCCAGCAGTTTAAGTCCGTGGGGCAATCAGCCCCAGCATTTT
j_gene: TRBJ2-1; d_gene: NA; v_gene: TRBV6-2/TRBV6-3; abundance: NA; CDR3aa: CASSYLGENEQFF; CDR3nt: TGTGCCAGCAGTTACCTGGGGGAGAATGAGCAGTTCTTC
j_gene: TRBJ1-2; d_gene: NA; v_gene: TRBV5-1; abundance: few; CDR3aa: CASSLASRGGGYTF; CDR3nt: TGCGCCAGCAGCTTGGCCAGCAGGGGAGGCGGCTACACCTTC
j_gene: TRBJ1-1; d_gene: NA; v_gene: TRBV4-3; abundance: few; CDR3aa: CASSQTVGQNTEAFF; CDR3nt: TGCGCCAGCAGCCAAACTGTGGGACAGAACACTGAAGCTTTCTTT
j_gene: TRBJ2-1; d_gene: TRBD2; v_gene: TRBV27; abundance: NA; CDR3aa: CASSRLAGDVGEQFF; CDR3nt: TGTGCCAGCAGCCGACTAGCGGGAGATGTTGGTGAGCAGTTCTTC
j_gene: TRBJ2-5; d_gene: NA; v_gene: TRBV20-1; abundance: NA; CDR3aa: CSARGGADETQYF; CDR3nt: TGCAGTGCTAGAGGGGGTGCCGACGAGACCCAGTACTTC
j_gene: TRBJ2-3; d_gene: TRBD2; v_gene: TRBV27; abundance: NA; CDR3aa: CASSPKLAGDTDTQYF; CDR3nt: TGTGCCAGCAGTCCCAAACTAGCGGGAGACACAGATACGCAGTATTTT
j_gene: TRBJ1-2; d_gene: NA; v_gene: TRBV7-2; abundance: few; CDR3aa: CASSLAPGENYGYTF; CDR3nt: TGTGCCAGCAGCTTAGCCCCCGGGGAGAACTATGGCTACACCTTC
j_gene: TRBJ2-5; d_gene: NA; v_gene: TRBV24-1; abundance: NA; CDR3aa: CATSDPPGPQETQYF; CDR3nt: TGTGCCACCAGTGATCCTCCTGGACCCCAAGAGACCCAGTACTTC
j_gene: TRBJ2-1; d_gene: NA; v_gene: TRBV5-5; abundance: NA; CDR3aa: CASSWPLWAEQFF; CDR3nt: TGTGCCAGCAGCTGGCCCCTTTGGGCTGAGCAGTTCTTC
j_gene: TRBJ2-1; d_gene: TRBD2; v_gene: TRBV27; abundance: NA; CDR3aa: CASLLAGGDEQFF; CDR3nt: TGTGCCAGCTTGCTAGCGGGAGGAGATGAGCAGTTCTTC
j_gene: TRBJ2-3; d_gene: NA; v_gene: TRBV12-3/TRBV12-4; abundance: NA; CDR3aa: CASSLVLGDRTDTQYF; CDR3nt: TGTGCCAGCAGTTTGGTTTTAGGGGATAGGACAGATACGCAGTATTTT
j_gene: TRBJ2-7; d_gene: NA; v_gene: TRBV7-2; abundance: NA; CDR3aa: CASSSPVPGEFSYEQYF; CDR3nt: TGTGCCAGCAGCTCCCCAGTCCCCGGAGAGTTCTCCTACGAGCAGTACTTC
j_gene: TRBJ2-7; d_gene: NA; v_gene: TRBV6-5; abundance: NA; CDR3aa: CATTNSYEQYF; CDR3nt: TGCGCCACGACTAACTCCTACGAGCAGTACTTC
j_gene: TRBJ2-7; d_gene: NA; v_gene: TRBV4-1; abundance: few; CDR3aa: CASSEADEQYF; CDR3nt: TGCGCCAGCAGCGAGGCGGACGAGCAGTACTTC
j_gene: TRBJ2-3; d_gene: TRBD1; v_gene: TRBV7-2; abundance: few; CDR3aa: CASSLAGQTRTDTQYF; CDR3nt: TGTGCCAGCAGCTTAGCGGGACAGACTCGCACAGATACGCAGTATTTT
j_gene: TRBJ2-1; d_gene: NA; v_gene: TRBV15; abundance: NA; CDR3aa: CATSRDSGRMYEQFF; CDR3nt: TGTGCCACCAGCAGAGATTCGGGCCGAATGTATGAGCAGTTCTTC
j_gene: TRBJ2-1; d_gene: NA; v_gene: TRBV9; abundance: few; CDR3aa: CASSRDGSSYNEQFF; CDR3nt: TGTGCCAGCAGCCGGGACGGAAGCTCCTACAATGAGCAGTTCTTC
j_gene: TRBJ2-3; d_gene: NA; v_gene: TRBV7-9; abundance: NA; CDR3aa: CASSPARAATQYF; CDR3nt: TGCGCCAGCAGCCCCGCGCGGGCGGCTACGCAGTATTTT
j_gene: TRBJ2-7; d_gene: NA; v_gene: TRBV4-3; abundance: NA; CDR3aa: CASSQDQTESSYEQYF; CDR3nt: TGCGCCAGCAGCCAAGATCAGACAGAGAGCTCCTACGAGCAGTACTTC
j_gene: TRBJ2-3; d_gene: TRBD1; v_gene: TRBV6-1; abundance: NA; CDR3aa: CASSERDRGGTDTQYF; CDR3nt: TGTGCCAGCAGTGAAAGGGACAGGGGAGGGACAGATACGCAGTATTTT
j_gene: TRBJ2-1; d_gene: NA; v_gene: TRBV11-1; abundance: NA; CDR3aa: CASSLDGSDQFF; CDR3nt: TGTGCCAGCAGCTTAGACGGGAGTGACCAGTTCTTC
j_gene: TRBJ1-2; d_gene: NA; v_gene: TRBV7-2; abundance: NA; CDR3aa: CTSSLSNRPYGYTF; CDR3nt: TGTACCAGCAGTTTATCCAACAGGCCTTATGGCTACACCTTC
j_gene: TRBJ2-7; d_gene: TRBD1; v_gene: TRBV7-9; abundance: NA; CDR3aa: CASSLTGPNEQYF; CDR3nt: TGTGCCAGCAGCTTGACAGGGCCCAACGAGCAGTACTTC
j_gene: TRBJ2-3; d_gene: TRBD2; v_gene: TRBV7-8; abundance: NA; CDR3aa: CASSLEAGCTDTQYF; CDR3nt: TGTGCCAGCAGCTTAGAAGCGGGATGCACAGATACGCAGTATTTT
j_gene: TRBJ2-3; d_gene: NA; v_gene: TRBV19; abundance: few; CDR3aa: CASSIDASAQYF; CDR3nt: TGTGCCAGTAGTATAGATGCCTCTGCGCAGTATTTT
j_gene: TRBJ2-1; d_gene: NA; v_gene: TRBV6-2/TRBV6-3; abundance: few; CDR3aa: CASSHSARGHEQFF; CDR3nt: TGTGCCAGCAGCCACTCGGCCCGCGGCCATGAGCAGTTCTTC
j_gene: TRBJ2-1; d_gene: TRBD2; v_gene: TRBV4-3; abundance: NA; CDR3aa: CASSQDRAGVGYEQFF; CDR3nt: TGCGCCAGCAGCCAAGACCGGGCGGGAGTAGGCTATGAGCAGTTCTTC
j_gene: TRBJ2-1; d_gene: NA; v_gene: TRBV27; abundance: NA; CDR3aa: CASTQGSSYNEQFF; CDR3nt: TGTGCCAGCACCCAGGGGAGCTCCTACAATGAGCAGTTCTTC
j_gene: TRBJ2-1; d_gene: TRBD2; v_gene: TRBV9; abundance: few; CDR3aa: CASSAGLAGTPQFF; CDR3nt: TGTGCCAGCAGCGCGGGACTAGCCGGGACACCGCAGTTCTTC
j_gene: TRBJ2-6; d_gene: TRBD1; v_gene: TRBV28; abundance: NA; CDR3aa: CASSWDRFSGANVLTF; CDR3nt: TGTGCCAGCAGTTGGGACAGGTTTTCTGGGGCCAACGTCCTGACTTTC
j_gene: TRBJ2-6; d_gene: NA; v_gene: TRBV5-1; abundance: few; CDR3aa: CASSLEQGPLYGANVLTF; CDR3nt: TGCGCCAGCAGCTTGGAGCAGGGGCCCCTTTATGGGGCCAACGTCCTGACTTTC
j_gene: TRBJ2-5; d_gene: TRBD1; v_gene: TRBV27; abundance: NA; CDR3aa: CASSTGGNEQYF; CDR3nt: TGTGCCAGCAGCACAGGGGGAAATGAGCAGTACTTC
j_gene: TRBJ2-3; d_gene: NA; v_gene: TRBV7-2; abundance: NA; CDR3aa: CASSLGGTLTDTQYF; CDR3nt: TGTGCCAGCAGCTTAGGGGGGACTCTCACAGATACGCAGTATTTT
j_gene: TRBJ2-7; d_gene: TRBD2; v_gene: TRBV12-3/TRBV12-4; abundance: once; CDR3aa: CASTSGRARYEQYF; CDR3nt: TGTGCCAGCACGAGCGGGAGGGCCAGATACGAGCAGTACTTC
j_gene: TRBJ1-1; d_gene: TRBD1; v_gene: TRBV2; abundance: few; CDR3aa: CASSAFGGGRMNTEAFF; CDR3nt: TGTGCCAGCAGTGCTTTCGGAGGGGGCCGTATGAACACTGAAGCTTTCTTT
j_gene: TRBJ1-5; d_gene: NA; v_gene: TRBV4-3; abundance: NA; CDR3aa: CASSQGVGSNSNQPQHF; CDR3nt: TGCGCCAGCAGCCAAGGGGTGGGCTCGAATAGCAATCAGCCCCAGCATTTT